The entry below describes one T cell receptor (beta chain). Germline CDR1 and CDR2: MGHRA and YSYEKL. This CDR3 spans 14 amino acids. V dropped 1 base and J dropped 2 bases, with 8 bases sitting between them. This record belongs to a study of blood T cell repertoires in COVID-19. In the authors' workflow: Estimation of nucleated cell counts relied on the amplification of reference gene primers. The data were produced by immunoSEQ multiplex PCR, yet TCRdb's version contains in-frame clones alone and is incomplete. Clone size and the V and J calls come from that table; the DNA yielded D and trimming. The sample carries about 280,000 clones, around 82% recorded once.

The J gene is TRBJ2-5, the V gene TRBV4-1; D not certain. The sequence was obtained from a woman aged 45-60 years who had recovered from COVID-19. Sample: peripheral blood. The CDR3 region has the DNA TGCGCCAGCAGCCAAGTGCCCGGGCAAGAGACCCAGTACTTC. Translating gives CASSQVPGQETQYF.